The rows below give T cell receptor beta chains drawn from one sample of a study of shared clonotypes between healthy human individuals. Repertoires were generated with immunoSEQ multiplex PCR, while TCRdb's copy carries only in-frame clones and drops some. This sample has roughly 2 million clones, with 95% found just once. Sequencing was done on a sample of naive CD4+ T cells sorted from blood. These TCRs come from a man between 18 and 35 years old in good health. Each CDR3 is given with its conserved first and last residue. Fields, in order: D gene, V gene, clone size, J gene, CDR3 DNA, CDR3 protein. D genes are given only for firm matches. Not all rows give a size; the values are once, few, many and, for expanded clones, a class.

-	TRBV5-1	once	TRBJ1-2	TGCGCCAGCAGCTCCGACGGGGGTGGTGGCTACACCTTC	CASSSDGGGGYTF
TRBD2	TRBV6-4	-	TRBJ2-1	TGTGCCAGCAGTGCCCTAGCGGGATCGGAGCAGTTCTTC	CASSALAGSEQFF
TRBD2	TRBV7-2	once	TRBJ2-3	TGTGCCAGCAGCACTAGGACTAGCGGGAGGGGTGTAGATACGCAGTATTTT	CASSTRTSGRGVDTQYF
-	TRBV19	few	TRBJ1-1	TGTGCCAGTTCCACAGGAATGAACACTGAAGCTTTCTTT	CASSTGMNTEAFF
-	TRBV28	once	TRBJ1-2	TGTGCCAGCAGTCTGCCTGGGAGGGAGAATAACACCTTC	CASSLPGRENNTF
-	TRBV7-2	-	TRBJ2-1	TGTGCCAGCAGCGTAGATATCCCTTGGATTGTAAATGAGCAGTTCTTC	CASSVDIPWIVNEQFF
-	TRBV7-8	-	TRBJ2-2	TGTGCCAGCAGCTTAGGGAATAGTATCGGCGGGGAGCTGTTTTTT	CASSLGNSIGGELFF
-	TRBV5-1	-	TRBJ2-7	TGCGCCAGCAAAGGGGGTGACTACGAGCAGTACTTC	CASKGGDYEQYF
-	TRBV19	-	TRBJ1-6	TGTGCCAGTAACCCTGACAGGCTCTATAATTCACCCCTCCACTTT	CASNPDRLYNSPLHF
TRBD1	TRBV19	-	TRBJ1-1	TGTGCCAGTAGTCTAATGGACAGGGCGAACACTGAAGCTTTCTTT	CASSLMDRANTEAFF
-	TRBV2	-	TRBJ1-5	TGTGCCAGCACAGGAACCTATAGCAATCAGCCCCAGCATTTT	CASTGTYSNQPQHF
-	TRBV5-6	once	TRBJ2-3	TGTGCCAGCAGCTCCGGGATCGATACGCAGTATTTT	CASSSGIDTQYF
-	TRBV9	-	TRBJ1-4	TGTGCCAGCAGCATTACCGGGGGCCCCCGGGAAAAACTGTTTTTT	CASSITGGPREKLFF
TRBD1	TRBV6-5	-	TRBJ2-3	TGTGCCAGCAGTTACCTGGGACAGGGCACAGATACGCAGTATTTT	CASSYLGQGTDTQYF
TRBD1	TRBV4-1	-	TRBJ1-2	TGCGCCAGCAGCCACGACAGGGCGTGGGGGGTTAACTATGGCTACACCTTC	CASSHDRAWGVNYGYTF
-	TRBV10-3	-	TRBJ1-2	TGTGCCATCAGTGAAGACCTCGTTGGGCTCGGCTACACCTTC	CAISEDLVGLGYTF
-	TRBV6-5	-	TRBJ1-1	TGTGCCAGCAGTAAGGGACAGAACACTGAAGCTTTCTTT	CASSKGQNTEAFF
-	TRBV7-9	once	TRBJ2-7	TGTGCCAGCAGCCTAGGGGGGGACCTAGCGGTAACCTACGAGCAGTACTTC	CASSLGGDLAVTYEQYF
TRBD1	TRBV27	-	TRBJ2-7	TGTGCCAGCAGTGTCAGGACAGGTCTACCCTACGAGCAGTACTTC	CASSVRTGLPYEQYF
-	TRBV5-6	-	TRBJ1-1	TGTGCCAGCAGCTTGGGTCGGCCGGCGAACACTGAAGCTTTCTTT	CASSLGRPANTEAFF
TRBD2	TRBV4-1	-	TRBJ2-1	TGCGCCAGCAGCCTGGGGACTAGCGGGAGTGGGGGCACCTACAATGAGCAGTTCTTC	CASSLGTSGSGGTYNEQFF
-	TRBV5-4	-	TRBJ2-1	TGTGCCAGCAGAGCGGGACATTTGGGCAATGAGCAGTTCTTC	CASRAGHLGNEQFF
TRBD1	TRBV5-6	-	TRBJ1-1	TGTGCCAGCAGCTCGCTGGGACAGGGAAACACTGAAGCTTTCTTT	CASSSLGQGNTEAFF
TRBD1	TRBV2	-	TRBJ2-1	TGTGCCAGCAGTCAGGGGGCAGGCGAGCAGTTCTTC	CASSQGAGEQFF
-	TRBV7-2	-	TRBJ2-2	TGTGCCAGCAGAGCCCTGGGGGGGGAGCTGTTTTTT	CASRALGGELFF